This T cell receptor beta chain was sequenced in a study of T cell repertoires and HLA-DP antigens. Sequencing was performed with immunoSEQ multiplex PCR; in TCRdb, only in-frame clones are kept and a portion is missing. The sample gives around 100,000 clones, 80% to 95% of which show up once; about 0.25% is in the top ten. This clone was seen more than once but under ten times. Its antigen remains unidentified. After removal of 1 base from V and 18 bases from J, the junction contained 3 bases not matched to a gene. The CDR3 is made up of 12 amino acids. Germline lookup yields CDR1 SGHTA and CDR2 FQGNSA.

The specimen sequenced was CD4+ T cells from PBMCs. The clonotype originates from a woman between 18 and 30 years old in good health and CMV-seronegative. The rearrangement links TRBV7-2 to TRBJ1-6; 10 bases line up with TRBD1. CDR3 sequence (DNA): TGTGCCAGCAGCTTAGGGACAGGGGGGCCCCACTTT. Amino acid sequence: CASSLGTGGPHF.